This T cell receptor (beta chain) comes out of a study of blood T cell repertoires in COVID-19. Across the whole study: The study drew acute and convalescent COVID-19 samples from the United States, Italy and Spain. PBMCs, B-cell-depleted T cells, or T cells provided the cDNA or gDNA that made up the material.

Authors' analysis steps: Nucleated cell number was recorded as an estimate derived from reference gene primer amplification. Produced via immunoSEQ multiplex PCR; TCRdb's table is partial and in-frame only. That table supplies the V and J calls and clone size; D and trimming were determined from the DNA. The sample carries about 140,000 clones, 85% to 90% recorded once. With V trimmed by 4 bases and J by 2 bases, 2 bases remained unmatched. The CDR3 has 14 residues. Per germline, CDR1 MNHEY and CDR2 SMNVEV (reference sequence). The rearrangement uses TRBV27 and TRBJ1-5; 7 nucleotides agree with TRBD1. The sequenced sample consisted of peripheral blood. The receptor was isolated from a woman aged 40 to 49 with acute or convalescent COVID-19. The CDR3 sequence: CASSSQGRNQPQHF. DNA for the CDR3: TGTGCCAGCAGTTCACAGGGGCGCAATCAGCCCCAGCATTTT.